Listed below are T cell receptor beta chains from one sample, sequenced in a study of shared clonotypes between healthy human individuals. TCRdb's table, derived via immunoSEQ multiplex PCR, lists solely in-frame clones and lacks some. The sample lists about 2.1 million clones; 93% were seen once. Sequencing was carried out using naive CD8+ T cells from PBMCs. These TCRs come from a man aged 18 to 29 in good health. Some clones in this sample may be carry-over from other donors' samples. Each CDR3 is given with its conserved first and last residue. D genes are given only for firm matches. Only part of the rows carry a size: once, few, many, or a class if the clone is expanded.

v_call	clone_size	j_call	d_call	cdr3_nt	cdr3_aa
TRBV5-1	-	TRBJ1-4	TRBD1	TGCGCCAGCAGCTTGGCCGACGGGACAGGAGTAGGAGGACGGGCAACTAATGAAAAACTGTTTTTT	CASSLADGTGVGGRATNEKLFF
TRBV18	-	TRBJ2-6	-	TGTGCCAGCTCACCACTAGGGGACTCTGGGGCCAACGTCCTGACTTTC	CASSPLGDSGANVLTF
TRBV7-9	-	TRBJ1-5	TRBD1	TGTGCCAGCAGCGGAGGGACAGGGTTAAGCAATCAGCCCCAGCATTTT	CASSGGTGLSNQPQHF
TRBV30	once	TRBJ1-1	TRBD1	TGTGCCTGGAGTGTACGCGGACAGGGGAACACTGAAGCTTTCTTT	CAWSVRGQGNTEAFF
TRBV19	-	TRBJ1-2	-	TGTGCCAGTAGTATGGGCATACCTGACTATGGCTACACCTTC	CASSMGIPDYGYTF
TRBV9	-	TRBJ2-5	TRBD1	TGTGCCAGCAGCGACACAGGGGTAGAGACCCAGTACTTC	CASSDTGVETQYF
TRBV13	-	TRBJ2-5	-	TGTGCCAGCAGCTTTAGTGGGGGAAGGGAGACCCAGTACTTC	CASSFSGGRETQYF
TRBV28	-	TRBJ2-1	-	TGTGCCAGCAGTTTAATGGGGACGGGTGAGCAGTTCTTC	CASSLMGTGEQFF
TRBV9	-	TRBJ2-5	-	TGTGCCAGCAGCGTAGGCGGGGTTGGAGAGACCCAGTACTTC	CASSVGGVGETQYF
TRBV19	-	TRBJ2-2	-	TGTGCCAGTAGGCAGAAGAACACCGGGGAGCTGTTTTTT	CASRQKNTGELFF
TRBV4-1	-	TRBJ2-2	TRBD2	TGCGCCAGCAGCCACGGCGGGAGTCCCGGGGAGCTGTTTTTT	CASSHGGSPGELFF
TRBV27	-	TRBJ2-7	-	TGTGCCAGCAGTTATACGGGACCAGCCTACGAGCAGTACTTC	CASSYTGPAYEQYF
TRBV30	-	TRBJ2-1	-	TGTGCCTGGGCAAAACTAGCTACTTCCTACAATGAGCAGTTCTTC	CAWAKLATSYNEQFF
TRBV30	-	TRBJ1-1	-	TGTGCCTGGAGTGGGGGAGGGTCGGGCACTGAAGCTTTCTTT	CAWSGGGSGTEAFF
TRBV5-6	-	TRBJ2-7	TRBD1	TGTGCCAGCAGCTTGGGACAGGGGTCCGCCGAGCAGTACTTC	CASSLGQGSAEQYF
TRBV19	-	TRBJ2-3	TRBD2	TGTGCCAGTAGAAATTGGACTAGCCATACGCAGTATTTT	CASRNWTSHTQYF
TRBV9	once	TRBJ2-3	TRBD2	TGTGCCAGCAGCGTAGAGGTTAGCGGGATCGACACAGATACGCAGTATTTT	CASSVEVSGIDTDTQYF
TRBV28	once	TRBJ2-1	TRBD2	TGTGCCAGCAGTTCAATCCGGGGACTAGCGGGAGCCAATGAGCAGTTCTTC	CASSSIRGLAGANEQFF
TRBV28	-	TRBJ2-2	TRBD2	TGTGCCAGCATATCGGTTGTCGGACTAGCGGGAGTTGGCGGGGAGCTGTTTTTT	CASISVVGLAGVGGELFF
TRBV27	-	TRBJ2-1	-	TGTGCCAGCAGTTTATCGTCGCGTAATGAGCAGTTCTTC	CASSLSSRNEQFF
TRBV5-4	-	TRBJ2-3	-	TGTGCCAGCAGGAAAAGCACAGATACGCAGTATTTT	CASRKSTDTQYF
TRBV4-3	few	TRBJ1-1	-	TGCGCCAGCAGCCAAGATTCCGGCACTGAAGCTTTCTTT	CASSQDSGTEAFF
TRBV6-4	-	TRBJ1-1	-	TGTGCCAGCAGTGAATCCGGGACAAACACTGAAGCTTTCTTT	CASSESGTNTEAFF
TRBV9	-	TRBJ2-7	-	TGTGCCAGCAGCTCGATGCCCACCCCGGACTACGAGCAGTACTTC	CASSSMPTPDYEQYF
TRBV7-9	-	TRBJ2-6	-	TGTGCCAGCAGTTCGATACGGGTAGCTGGGGCCAACGTCCTGACTTTC	CASSSIRVAGANVLTF
TRBV28	-	TRBJ2-7	-	TGTGCCAGCAGTTTGCAGCGGAGGGGGGTCGAGCAGTACTTC	CASSLQRRGVEQYF
TRBV27	-	TRBJ2-1	TRBD2	TGTGCCAGCGCCCCCGCCGCGGGAGAGAAGTACAATGAGCAGTTCTTC	CASAPAAGEKYNEQFF
TRBV19	-	TRBJ2-3	-	TGTGCCAGCGCAGGAGAGGAGGGCACAGATACGCAGTATTTT	CASAGEEGTDTQYF
TRBV7-8	-	TRBJ2-7	TRBD2	TGTGCCAGCAGCTTAGCTCAGCGGGAGGGCCACTCGGCCAGCGAGCAGTACTTC	CASSLAQREGHSASEQYF
TRBV4-3	-	TRBJ1-1	-	TGCGCCAGCAGCCAAGATTACCGGGAAGGAACTGAAGCTTTCTTT	CASSQDYREGTEAFF
TRBV28	-	TRBJ2-7	TRBD2	TGTGCCAGCAGTTTGGGGACTAGCGGGAGTAGGGGCCTCGAGCAGTACTTC	CASSLGTSGSRGLEQYF
TRBV27	few	TRBJ2-7	-	TGTGCCAGCAGCCCCGAAGGTTGGAGCTACGAGCAGTACTTC	CASSPEGWSYEQYF
TRBV11-2	-	TRBJ2-7	TRBD2	TGTGCCAGCAGCGCCGGGACTAGCGGCAACTACGAGCAGTACTTC	CASSAGTSGNYEQYF
TRBV27	-	TRBJ1-1	-	TGTGCCAGCAGTTCCGGGAGGTTCACTGAAGCTTTCTTT	CASSSGRFTEAFF
TRBV5-4	-	TRBJ1-4	TRBD1	TGTGCCAGCAGCAGGAACAGGGGCGAAAAACTGTTTTTT	CASSRNRGEKLFF
TRBV6-6	-	TRBJ1-2	-	TGTGCCAGCAGCTATGGACAGCCGGTCTATGGCTACACCTTC	CASSYGQPVYGYTF
TRBV5-4	-	TRBJ2-1	TRBD2	TGTGCCAGCAACTCTCGACTAGCGGGAGCTCATGAGCAGTTCTTC	CASNSRLAGAHEQFF
TRBV10-1	-	TRBJ1-1	TRBD1	TGCGCCAGCAGTGAGTCGACAGGGTCGCCTGAAGCTTTCTTT	CASSESTGSPEAFF
TRBV28	-	TRBJ2-1	TRBD2	TGTGCCAGCAGTCCGCTGGCGGGAGTCCCCTACAATGAGCAGTTCTTC	CASSPLAGVPYNEQFF
TRBV13	-	TRBJ1-2	-	TGTGCCAGCAGCCTTGGGGGGGATGGCTACACCTTC	CASSLGGDGYTF
TRBV28	-	TRBJ2-2	-	TGTGCCAGCAGTTTAATGGTGTTGGAGGGCACCGGGGAGCTGTTTTTT	CASSLMVLEGTGELFF
TRBV29-1	-	TRBJ2-7	-	TGCAGCGTTGAGATTGGGCCGGCCAACGAGCAGTACTTC	CSVEIGPANEQYF
TRBV4-1	-	TRBJ2-1	TRBD2	TGCGCCAGCAGCCAACCGACTAGCTCCAACAATGAGCAGTTCTTC	CASSQPTSSNNEQFF
TRBV6-1	once	TRBJ1-2	-	TGTGCCAGCAGTGAATGGGCGGATGTCTCCCCCACCAACTATGGCTACACCTTC	CASSEWADVSPTNYGYTF
TRBV9	-	TRBJ2-1	-	TGTGCCAGCAGCTCCACCCCCAAGAGCTCCTACAATGAGCAGTTCTTC	CASSSTPKSSYNEQFF
TRBV11-2	-	TRBJ2-4	-	TGTGCCAGCAGCTTAGATCTCACGGGTTTGGCCAAAAACATTCAGTACTTC	CASSLDLTGLAKNIQYF
TRBV10-1	-	TRBJ2-3	-	TGCGCCAGCAGTGAGTCAAAGGTTTCGGATACGCAGTATTTT	CASSESKVSDTQYF
TRBV6-5	-	TRBJ2-7	TRBD1	TGTGCCAGCAGCCCAAGGACAGGGGGCGCCGAGCAGTACTTC	CASSPRTGGAEQYF
TRBV28	-	TRBJ2-1	TRBD2	TGTGCCAGCAGTTATCAACCCGGGACTAGCGGGTACAATGAGCAGTTCTTC	CASSYQPGTSGYNEQFF
TRBV4-2	-	TRBJ2-1	TRBD2	TGTGCCAGCAGCCCTTCCGGGACTAGCGTCTACAATGAGCAGTTCTTC	CASSPSGTSVYNEQFF
TRBV11-1	-	TRBJ2-3	TRBD2	TGTGCCAGCAGCTTAGATGGGCTAGCGGTTTGGGATACGCAGTATTTT	CASSLDGLAVWDTQYF
TRBV9	-	TRBJ2-1	-	TGTGCCAGCAGCGGACAAGCGGGCTACAATGAGCAGTTCTTC	CASSGQAGYNEQFF
TRBV7-3	-	TRBJ2-2	TRBD2	TGTGCCAGCAGCGATAACCCAGGGAAACCGCCTCTAGCGGGGCCGAACACCGGGGAGCTGTTTTTT	CASSDNPGKPPLAGPNTGELFF
TRBV19	-	TRBJ2-6	TRBD1	TGTGCCAGTAGTTCGGGACAGGGGAGGGGGCCTGGGGCCAACGTCCTGACTTTC	CASSSGQGRGPGANVLTF
TRBV6-1	-	TRBJ1-1	-	TGTGCCAGCAGTGAAGGGGGGGACTCCAACACTGAAGCTTTCTTT	CASSEGGDSNTEAFF
TRBV13	-	TRBJ1-2	-	TGTGCCAGCAGCTTACGTGGCGGGGCAGAACTAGTCTATGGCTACACCTTC	CASSLRGGAELVYGYTF
TRBV7-8	once	TRBJ1-5	-	TGTGCCAGCAGCTTCGGGGATAGCAATCAGCCCCAGCATTTT	CASSFGDSNQPQHF
TRBV28	once	TRBJ2-1	-	TGTGCCAGCAGTTTAGGCGAGCAGTTCTTC	CASSLGEQFF
TRBV6-5	-	TRBJ1-2	TRBD1	TGTGCCAGCAGCCCGGGACAGGGACCAAGCGGCTACACCTTC	CASSPGQGPSGYTF
TRBV7-7	-	TRBJ2-3	-	TGTGCCAGCAGCTTAACAACCACAGATACGCAGTATTTT	CASSLTTTDTQYF